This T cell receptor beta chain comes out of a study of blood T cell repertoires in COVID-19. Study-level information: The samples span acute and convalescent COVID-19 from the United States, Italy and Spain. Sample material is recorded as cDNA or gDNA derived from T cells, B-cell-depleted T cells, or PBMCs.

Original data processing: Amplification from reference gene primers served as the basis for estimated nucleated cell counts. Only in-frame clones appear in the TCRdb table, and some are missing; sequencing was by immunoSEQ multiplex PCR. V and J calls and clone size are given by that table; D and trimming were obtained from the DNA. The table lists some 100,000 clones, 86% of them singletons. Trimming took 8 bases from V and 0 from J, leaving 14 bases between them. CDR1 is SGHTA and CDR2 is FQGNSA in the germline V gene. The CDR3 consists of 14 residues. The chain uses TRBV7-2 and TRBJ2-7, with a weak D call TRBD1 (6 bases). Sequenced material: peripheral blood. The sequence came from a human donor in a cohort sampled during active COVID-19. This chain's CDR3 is CASGRRGGSYEQYF. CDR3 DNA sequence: TGTGCCAGCGGACGACGAGGGGGCTCCTACGAGCAGTACTTC. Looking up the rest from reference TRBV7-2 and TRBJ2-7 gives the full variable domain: GAGVSQSPSNKVTEKGKDVELRCDPISGHTALYWYRQSLGQGLEFLIYFQGNSAPDKSGLPSDRFSAERTGGSVSTLTIQRTQQEDSAVYLCASGRRGGSYEQYFGPGTRLTVT.